This T cell receptor beta chain comes out of a study of tumor-infiltrating lymphocytes in oesophageal squamous cell carcinoma. TCRdb re-analysed the PCR reads in MiXCR, keeping a single row per CDR3 protein. The table lists roughly 21,000 distinct CDR3 sequences, around 35% of them singletons. The junction had 9 bases not matched to a gene; V was cut back by 3 bases and J by 4 bases. This CDR3 region has 16 residues. The sample was esophageal tumor tissue. The receptor's source is a male donor with esophageal squamous cell carcinoma. The J gene is TRBJ1-1, the V gene TRBV12-3 or TRBV12-4, with TRBD1 matching over 9 bases. CDR3 in amino acids: CASSFRQGGWSTEAFF. CDR3 in DNA: TGTGCCAGCAGTTTTAGACAGGGGGGTTGGAGCACTGAAGCTTTCTTT.